This paragraph reports one T cell receptor beta chain. As yet, its antigen is unknown. This specimen belongs to a study of immune evolution from preneoplasia to lung adenocarcinoma. Generated by immunoSEQ multiplex PCR, the TCRdb table keeps only in-frame clones and is missing some. The repertoire includes 13,000 to 15,000 clones, approximately 83% of them detected once, and approximately 3% sits in the top ten. Germline CDR1 reads MDHEN; CDR2 reads SYDVKM. The CDR3 contains 15 residues. J lost 7 bases, V lost 7 bases, and 13 bases had no gene match. Whole-study findings and limits: Top clone share appeared to fall from AAH through AIS, MIA, adenocarcinoma.

This chain uses TRBV28 with TRBJ2-7; TRBD1 matches at 10 bases. The receptor's source is a donor at least 70 years old with lung adenocarcinoma. Sequenced sample: FFPE lung adenocarcinoma in situ tissue. The CDR3 here is CASTLGGTGVSEQYF. The DNA of the CDR3 is TGTGCCAGCACCCTGGGCGGGACAGGGGTTTCTGAGCAGTACTTC.